This T cell receptor (beta chain) was retrieved from a study of blood T cell repertoires in COVID-19. Study-wide background: Samples of COVID-19 (acute and convalescent) were obtained from the United States, Italy and Spain. The analysed material was cDNA or gDNA that came from T cells, B-cell-depleted T cells, or PBMCs.

Authors' analysis steps: Amplified reference gene primers provided the basis for estimating nucleated cell counts. The data were produced by immunoSEQ multiplex PCR, yet TCRdb's version contains in-frame clones alone and is incomplete. D and trimming come from the DNA, and the V and J calls and clone size come from that table. In the table there are 120,000 or so clones, roughly four fifths of which are singletons. Between the trimmed V and J ends, which lost 2 bases and 6 bases, there was a span of 11 bases. The V gene's germline CDR1 is SEHNR and CDR2 FQNEAQ (reference sequence). The CDR3 spans 14 residues.

The rearrangement joins TRBV7-9 to TRBJ2-1, with a tentative D call TRBD2 (5 bases). The sequencing sample was made of peripheral blood. The sequence was obtained from a human donor in a cohort sampled during active COVID-19. The DNA for the CDR3 is TGTGCCAGCAGCTTAAGATCAGCGGTCAATGAGCAGTTCTTC. As protein: CASSLRSAVNEQFF. The full variable domain, with the rest looked up from reference TRBV7-9 and TRBJ2-1, is DTGVSQNPRHKITKRGQNVTFRCDPISEHNRLYWYRQTLGQGPEFLTYFQNEAQLEKSRLLSDRFSAERPKGSFSTLEIQRTEQGDSAMYLCASSLRSAVNEQFFGPGTRLTVL.